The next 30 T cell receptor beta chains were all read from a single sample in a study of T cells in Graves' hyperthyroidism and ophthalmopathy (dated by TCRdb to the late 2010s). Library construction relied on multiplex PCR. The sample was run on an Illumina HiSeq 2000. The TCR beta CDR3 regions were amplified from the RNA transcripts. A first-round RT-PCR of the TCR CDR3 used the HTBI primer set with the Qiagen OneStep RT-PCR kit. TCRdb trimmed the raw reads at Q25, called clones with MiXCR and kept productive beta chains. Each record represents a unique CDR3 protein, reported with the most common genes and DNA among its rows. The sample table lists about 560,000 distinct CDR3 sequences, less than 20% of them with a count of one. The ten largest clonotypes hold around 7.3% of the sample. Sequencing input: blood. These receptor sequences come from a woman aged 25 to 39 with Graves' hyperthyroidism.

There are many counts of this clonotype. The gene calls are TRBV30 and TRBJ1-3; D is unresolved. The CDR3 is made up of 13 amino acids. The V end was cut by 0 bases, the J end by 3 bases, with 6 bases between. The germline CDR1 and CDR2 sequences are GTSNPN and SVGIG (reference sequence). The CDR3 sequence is CAWSVEDGNTIYF. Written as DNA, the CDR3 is TGTGCCTGGAGTGTCGAGGATGGAAACACCATATATTTT.

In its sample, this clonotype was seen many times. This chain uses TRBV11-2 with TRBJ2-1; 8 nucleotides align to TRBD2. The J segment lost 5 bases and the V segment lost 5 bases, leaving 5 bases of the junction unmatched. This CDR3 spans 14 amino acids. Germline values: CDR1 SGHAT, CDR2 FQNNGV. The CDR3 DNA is TGTGCCAGCAGCGAGAGCGGGAGCCACAATGAGCAGTTCTTC. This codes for CASSESGSHNEQFF.

The DNA of the CDR3 is TGCAGTGCCAGACCTAGCGGAGTCTCCTACGAGCAGTACTTC. Translating gives CSARPSGVSYEQYF. This chain uses TRBV20-1 with TRBJ2-7; 7 bases fit TRBD2. This CDR3 is 14 amino acids long. The V and J ends lost 6 bases and 0 bases, in that order; junction bases with no gene match: 8. CDR1 is DFQATT, CDR2 SNEGSKA, per germline (reference sequence).

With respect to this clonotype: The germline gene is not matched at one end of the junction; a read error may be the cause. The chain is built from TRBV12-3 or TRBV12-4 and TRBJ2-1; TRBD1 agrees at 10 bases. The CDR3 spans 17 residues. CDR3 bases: TGTGCCAGCAGCGCAACTGACCGGGACAGGGGAAGGAATGAGCAGTCCTTC. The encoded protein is CASSATDRDRGRNEQSF.

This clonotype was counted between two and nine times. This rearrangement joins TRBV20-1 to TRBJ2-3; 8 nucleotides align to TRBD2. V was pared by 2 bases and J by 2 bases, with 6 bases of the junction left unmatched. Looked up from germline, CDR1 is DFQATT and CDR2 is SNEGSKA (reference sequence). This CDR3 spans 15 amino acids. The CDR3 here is CSARISGVTTDTQYF. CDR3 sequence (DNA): TGCAGTGCTAGAATTAGCGGGGTGACCACAGATACGCAGTATTTT.

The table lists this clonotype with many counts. This CDR3 is CASSPEEGTDTQYF. The CDR3 bases are TGTGCCAGCTCACCAGAGGAGGGGACGGATACGCAGTATTTT. This chain joins TRBV18 and TRBJ2-3, with D possibly being TRBD2 (6 bases). Germline lookup yields CDR1 KGHSH and CDR2 LQKENI. Trimming took 2 bases from V and 6 from J, leaving 12 bases between them. The CDR3 extends over 14 amino acids.

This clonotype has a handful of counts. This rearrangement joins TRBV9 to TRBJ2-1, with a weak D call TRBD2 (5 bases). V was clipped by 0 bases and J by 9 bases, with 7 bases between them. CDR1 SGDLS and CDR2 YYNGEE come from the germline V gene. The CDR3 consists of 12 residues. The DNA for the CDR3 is TGTGCCAGCAGCGTAGTCGGAGGTGAGCAGTTCTTC. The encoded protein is CASSVVGGEQFF.

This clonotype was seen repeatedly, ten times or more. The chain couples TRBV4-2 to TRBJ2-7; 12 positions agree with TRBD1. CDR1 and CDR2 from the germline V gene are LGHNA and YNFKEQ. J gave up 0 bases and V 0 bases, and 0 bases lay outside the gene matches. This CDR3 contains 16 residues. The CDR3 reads CASSQEGQGASYEQYF. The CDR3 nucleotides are TGTGCCAGCAGCCAAGAGGGACAGGGGGCCTCCTACGAGCAGTACTTC.

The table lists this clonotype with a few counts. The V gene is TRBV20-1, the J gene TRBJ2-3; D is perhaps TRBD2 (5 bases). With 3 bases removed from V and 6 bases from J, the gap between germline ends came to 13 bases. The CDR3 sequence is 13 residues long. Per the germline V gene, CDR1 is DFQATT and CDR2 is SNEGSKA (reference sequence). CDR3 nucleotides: TGCAGTGCTAGGGAGCGGAGAGGGGATACGCAGTATTTT. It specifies CSARERRGDTQYF.

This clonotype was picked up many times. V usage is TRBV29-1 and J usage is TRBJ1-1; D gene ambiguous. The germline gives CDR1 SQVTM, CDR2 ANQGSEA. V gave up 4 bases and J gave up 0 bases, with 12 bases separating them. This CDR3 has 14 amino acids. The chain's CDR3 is CSVAELGVNTEAFF. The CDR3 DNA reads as TGCAGCGTTGCAGAGCTTGGGGTGAACACTGAAGCTTTCTTT. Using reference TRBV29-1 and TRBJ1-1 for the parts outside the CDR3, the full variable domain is SAVISQKPSRDICQRGTSLTIQCQVDSQVTMMFWYRQQPGQSLTLIATANQGSEATYESGFVIDKFPISRPNLTFSTLTVSNMSPEDSSIYLCSVAELGVNTEAFFGQGTRLTVV.

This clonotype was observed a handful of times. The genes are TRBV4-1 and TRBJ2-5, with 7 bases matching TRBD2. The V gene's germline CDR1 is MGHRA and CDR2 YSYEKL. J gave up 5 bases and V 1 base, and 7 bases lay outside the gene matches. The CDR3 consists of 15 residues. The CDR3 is CASSQVGGSGETQYF. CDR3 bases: TGCGCCAGCAGCCAAGTTGGCGGGAGCGGGGAGACCCAGTACTTC.

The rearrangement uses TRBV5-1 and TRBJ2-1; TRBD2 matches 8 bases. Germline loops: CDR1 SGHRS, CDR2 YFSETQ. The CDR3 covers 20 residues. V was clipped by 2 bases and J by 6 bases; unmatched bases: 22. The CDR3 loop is CASSLAGAPLGSGGRNEQFF. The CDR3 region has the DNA TGCGCCAGCAGCTTAGCAGGGGCTCCGCTGGGGTCGGGGGGGCGCAATGAGCAGTTCTTC.

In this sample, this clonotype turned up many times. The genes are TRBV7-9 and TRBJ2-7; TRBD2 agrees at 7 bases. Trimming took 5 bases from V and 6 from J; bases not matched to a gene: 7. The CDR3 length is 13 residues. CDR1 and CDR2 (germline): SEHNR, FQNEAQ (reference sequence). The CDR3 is CASSREAPAEQYF. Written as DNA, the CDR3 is TGTGCCAGCAGCCGGGAGGCCCCAGCCGAGCAGTACTTC.

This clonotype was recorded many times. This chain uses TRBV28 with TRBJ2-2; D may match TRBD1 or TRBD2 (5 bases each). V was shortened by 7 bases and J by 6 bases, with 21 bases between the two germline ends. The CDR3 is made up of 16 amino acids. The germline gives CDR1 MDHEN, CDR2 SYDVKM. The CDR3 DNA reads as TGTGCCAGCACCGAGGGGTCGGGATTTGGCGCCGGGGAGCTGTTTTTT. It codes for CASTEGSGFGAGELFF. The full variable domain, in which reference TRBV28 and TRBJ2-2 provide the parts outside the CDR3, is DVKVTQSSRYLVKRTGEKVFLECVQDMDHENMFWYRQDPGLGLRLIYFSYDVKMKEKGDIPEGYSVSREKKERFSLILESASTNQTSMYLCASTEGSGFGAGELFFGEGSRLTVL.

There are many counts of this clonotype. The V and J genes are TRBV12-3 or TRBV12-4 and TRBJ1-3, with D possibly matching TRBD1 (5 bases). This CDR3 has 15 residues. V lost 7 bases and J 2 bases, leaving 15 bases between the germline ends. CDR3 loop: CASTAWRGAGNTIYF. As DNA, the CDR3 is TGTGCCAGCACCGCATGGAGGGGCGCTGGAAACACCATATATTTT.

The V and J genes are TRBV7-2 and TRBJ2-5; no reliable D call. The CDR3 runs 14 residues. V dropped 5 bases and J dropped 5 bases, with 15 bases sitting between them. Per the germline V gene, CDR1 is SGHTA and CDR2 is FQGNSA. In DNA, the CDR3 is TGTGCCAGCAGCCTCCAGGTGGAGATTGAGACCCAGTACTTC. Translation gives CASSLQVEIETQYF.

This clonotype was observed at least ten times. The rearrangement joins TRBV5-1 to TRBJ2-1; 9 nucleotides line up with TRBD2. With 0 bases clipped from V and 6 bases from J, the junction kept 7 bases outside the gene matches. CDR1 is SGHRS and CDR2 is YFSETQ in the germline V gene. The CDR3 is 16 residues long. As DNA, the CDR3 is TGCGCCAGCAGCTTGGTGGTAGCGGGAGAGTCCAATGAGCAGTTCTTC. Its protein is CASSLVVAGESNEQFF.

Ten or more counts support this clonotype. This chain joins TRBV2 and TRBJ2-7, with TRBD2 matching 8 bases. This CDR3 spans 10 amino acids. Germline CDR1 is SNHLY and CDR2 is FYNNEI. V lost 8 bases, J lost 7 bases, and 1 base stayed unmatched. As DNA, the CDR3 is TGTGCCAGCTTAGCGGGGGAGCAGTACTTC. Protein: CASLAGEQYF.

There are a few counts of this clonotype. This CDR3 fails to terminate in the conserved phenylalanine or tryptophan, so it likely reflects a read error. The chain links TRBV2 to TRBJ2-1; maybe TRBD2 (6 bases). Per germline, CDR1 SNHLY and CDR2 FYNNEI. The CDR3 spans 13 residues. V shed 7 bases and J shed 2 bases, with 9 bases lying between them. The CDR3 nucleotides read TGTGCCAGCATGGGGGGAACCTACAATGAGCAGTTCCTC. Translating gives CASMGGTYNEQFL.

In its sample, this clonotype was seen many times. CDR3 in DNA: TGTGCCAGCAGCGACAGGGTTTCTCACTACGAGCAGTACTTC. Translation gives CASSDRVSHYEQYF. The rearrangement uses TRBV27 and TRBJ2-7; 7 bases are a match to TRBD1. Germline lookup yields CDR1 MNHEY and CDR2 SMNVEV (reference sequence). The trim removed 6 bases at V and 3 bases at J, leaving 8 bases unmatched. This CDR3 region has 14 residues.

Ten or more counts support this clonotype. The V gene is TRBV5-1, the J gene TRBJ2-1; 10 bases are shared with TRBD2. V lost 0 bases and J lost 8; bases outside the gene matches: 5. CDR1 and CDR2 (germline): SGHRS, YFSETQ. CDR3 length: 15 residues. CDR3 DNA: TGCGCCAGCAGCTTGGTTCTAGCGGGGGTGGATGAGCAGTTCTTC. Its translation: CASSLVLAGVDEQFF.

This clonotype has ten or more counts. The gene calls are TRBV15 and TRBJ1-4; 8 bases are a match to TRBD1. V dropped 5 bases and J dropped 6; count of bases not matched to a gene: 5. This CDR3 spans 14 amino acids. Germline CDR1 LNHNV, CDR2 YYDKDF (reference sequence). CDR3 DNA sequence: TGTGCCACCAGCGCGGGACAGGTGGATGAAAAACTGTTTTTT. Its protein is CATSAGQVDEKLFF. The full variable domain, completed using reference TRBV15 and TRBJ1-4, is DAMVIQNPRYQVTQFGKPVTLSCSQTLNHNVMYWYQQKSSQAPKLLFHYYDKDFNNEADTPDNFQSRRPNTSFCFLDIRSPGLGDTAMYLCATSAGQVDEKLFFGSGTQLSVL.

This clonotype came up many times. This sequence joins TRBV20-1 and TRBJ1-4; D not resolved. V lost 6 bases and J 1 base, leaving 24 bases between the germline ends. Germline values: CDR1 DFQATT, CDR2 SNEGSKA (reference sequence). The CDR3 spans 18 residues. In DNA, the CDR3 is TGCAGTGCCAGCACGTTGTTCGCCAGTCGGCTAACTAATGAAAAACTGTTTTTT. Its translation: CSASTLFASRLTNEKLFF.

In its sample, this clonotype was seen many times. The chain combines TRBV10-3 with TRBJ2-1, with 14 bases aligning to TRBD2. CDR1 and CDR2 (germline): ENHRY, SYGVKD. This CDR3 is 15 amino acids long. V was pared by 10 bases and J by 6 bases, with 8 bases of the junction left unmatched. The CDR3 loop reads CASGGLAGAPNEQFF. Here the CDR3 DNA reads TGTGCCAGCGGGGGACTAGCGGGAGCCCCCAATGAGCAGTTCTTC.

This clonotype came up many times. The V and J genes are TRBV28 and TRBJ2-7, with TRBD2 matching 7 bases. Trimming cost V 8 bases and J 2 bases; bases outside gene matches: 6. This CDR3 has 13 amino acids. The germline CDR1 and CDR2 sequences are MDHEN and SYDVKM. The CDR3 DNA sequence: TGTGCCAGCTCTCCTAGCGGAGCCTACGAGCAGTACTTC. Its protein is CASSPSGAYEQYF.

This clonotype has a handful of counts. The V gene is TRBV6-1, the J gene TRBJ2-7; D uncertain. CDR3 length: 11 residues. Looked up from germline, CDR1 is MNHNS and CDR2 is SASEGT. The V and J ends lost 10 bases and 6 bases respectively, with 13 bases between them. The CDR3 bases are TGTGCCACCGACTCGTCCGGCGAGCAGTACTTC. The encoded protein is CATDSSGEQYF.

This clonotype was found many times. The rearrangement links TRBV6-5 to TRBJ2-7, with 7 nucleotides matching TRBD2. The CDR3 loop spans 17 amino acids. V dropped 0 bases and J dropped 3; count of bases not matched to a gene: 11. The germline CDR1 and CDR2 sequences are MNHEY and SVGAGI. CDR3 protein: CASSYSYGRSLIYEQYF. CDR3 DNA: TGTGCCAGCAGTTACTCTTACGGGAGGAGTCTAATCTACGAGCAGTACTTC.

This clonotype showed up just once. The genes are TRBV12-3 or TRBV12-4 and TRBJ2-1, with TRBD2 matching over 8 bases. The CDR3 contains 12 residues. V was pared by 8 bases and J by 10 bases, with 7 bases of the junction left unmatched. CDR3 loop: CASGRAGDEQFF. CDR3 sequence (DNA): TGTGCCAGCGGGCGAGCGGGAGACGAGCAGTTCTTC.

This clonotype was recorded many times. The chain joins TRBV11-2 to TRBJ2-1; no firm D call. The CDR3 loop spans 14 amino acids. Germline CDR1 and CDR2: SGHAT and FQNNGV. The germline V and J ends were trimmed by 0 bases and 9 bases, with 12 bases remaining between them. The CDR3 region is CASSLDGRWTEQFF. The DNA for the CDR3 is TGTGCCAGCAGCTTAGATGGACGGTGGACTGAGCAGTTCTTC.

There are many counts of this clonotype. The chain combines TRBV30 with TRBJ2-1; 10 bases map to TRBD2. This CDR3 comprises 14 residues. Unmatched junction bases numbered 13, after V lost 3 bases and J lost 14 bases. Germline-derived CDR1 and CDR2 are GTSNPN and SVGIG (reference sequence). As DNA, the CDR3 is TGTGCCTGGAGCGGGAAGGCTAGCGGGAGTCAAGAGTTCTTC. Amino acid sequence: CAWSGKASGSQEFF.